Below, 14 T cell receptor beta chains from the same sample are listed, as sequenced in a study of cytomegalovirus exposure and HLA in healthy donors. Use of 60 Vbeta and 13 Jbeta primers characterized the PCR. Some clones are missing from TCRdb's copy, which holds only in-frame ones; the method was immunoSEQ multiplex PCR. The sample includes approximately 140,000 clones, roughly two thirds of them seen just once. Input material: PBMCs. The receptors derive from a middle-aged woman in good health and CMV-seronegative.

The genes are TRBV9 and TRBJ2-1, with no clear D. The ends were cut back, 2 bases at V and 0 bases at J, with 12 bases in the middle. Germline lookup yields CDR1 SGDLS and CDR2 YYNGEE. The length of the CDR3 is 16 residues. Written as DNA, the CDR3 is TGTGCCAGCAGCGTCCACGGAGATAGCTCCTACAATGAGCAGTTCTTC. Protein: CASSVHGDSSYNEQFF.

Only one count was recorded for this clone. This chain uses TRBV5-4 with TRBJ2-5; 11 bases align to TRBD2. Germline loops: CDR1 SGHNT, CDR2 YYREEE (reference sequence). This CDR3 is built from 15 residues. V was clipped by 2 bases and J by 5 bases; unmatched bases: 5. The CDR3 region has the DNA TGTGCCAGCAGCTTTGGACTAGCGGGTCCGGAGACCCAGTACTTC. It translates to CASSFGLAGPETQYF.

The V gene is TRBV19, the J gene TRBJ1-2; TRBD1 matches 7 bases. The germline V gene has CDR1 LNHDA and CDR2 SQIVND (reference sequence). CDR3 length: 16 amino acids. V trimming: 8 bases; J trimming: 1 base; junction bases outside the gene matches: 13. CDR3 in DNA: TGTGCCAGTTCGACCGGGACAGCACAAAATAACTATGGCTACACCTTC. Protein sequence: CASSTGTAQNNYGYTF.

The genes are TRBV2 and TRBJ1-1, with no clear D. Germline V lookup: CDR1 SNHLY, CDR2 FYNNEI. V lost 4 bases and J lost 5, with 17 bases in between. The CDR3 runs 15 residues. CDR3 in amino acids: CASSVEGQTGTEAFF. DNA of the CDR3: TGTGCCAGCAGTGTCGAGGGCCAAACGGGTACTGAAGCTTTCTTT.

In nucleotides, the CDR3 is TGTGCCATCAGTGACCCAGAGGACAGGGGATTCAATGAGCAGTTCTTC. This encodes CAISDPEDRGFNEQFF. The V and J genes are TRBV10-3 and TRBJ2-1; the match to TRBD1 covers 9 bases. CDR3 size: 16 residues. In germline, CDR1 is ENHRY, CDR2 SYGVKD. J lost 6 bases, V lost 3 bases, and 9 bases had no gene match.

This clone has a single count. The rearrangement uses TRBV4-1 and TRBJ1-2, with a possible D match to TRBD1 (5 bases). V lost 0 bases, J lost 5 bases, and 16 bases lay in between. Germline CDR1 is MGHRA and CDR2 is YSYEKL. The CDR3 length is 16 residues. The CDR3 protein is CASSQDSLGAGYGYTF. As DNA, the CDR3 is TGCGCCAGCAGCCAAGATTCATTAGGGGCGGGGTATGGCTACACCTTC.

This chain uses TRBV9 with TRBJ2-3; TRBD2 matches at 7 bases. The CDR3 consists of 14 residues. Germline V CDR1 and CDR2: SGDLS, YYNGEE. J was trimmed by 3 bases and V by 4 bases; bases with no gene match: 5. The CDR3 sequence is CASSLSGVTDTQYF. In DNA, the CDR3 is TGTGCCAGCAGCCTGAGCGGGGTTACAGATACGCAGTATTTT.

This sequence joins TRBV14 and TRBJ1-4; 7 positions agree with TRBD1. CDR1 SGHDN and CDR2 FVKESK come from the germline V gene. V shed 4 bases and J 7 bases; nucleotides not matched to a gene: 18. The CDR3 runs 18 residues. The chain's CDR3 is CASSPETNRGLVVEKLFF. The CDR3 nucleotides read TGTGCCAGCAGCCCAGAAACAAATAGGGGGCTAGTGGTTGAAAAACTGTTTTTT.

The chain links TRBV28 to TRBJ1-2, with 7 bases that match TRBD1. This CDR3 spans 14 amino acids. CDR1 and CDR2 from the germline V gene are MDHEN and SYDVKM. J gave up 4 bases and V 5 bases, and 7 bases lay outside the gene matches. CDR3 sequence (DNA): TGTGCCAGCAGTCCAAGGACAGGAGCCTATGGCTACACCTTC. The encoded protein is CASSPRTGAYGYTF.

This clone has only a few counts. The chain is built from TRBV6-6 and TRBJ1-1, with 7 bases that match TRBD1. There are 13 residues in the CDR3. The J segment lost 8 bases and the V segment lost 5 bases, leaving 8 bases of the junction unmatched. Per the germline V gene, CDR1 is MNHNY and CDR2 is SVGAGI (reference sequence). CDR3: CASSGTGTEEAFF. CDR3 DNA sequence: TGTGCCAGCAGTGGAACCGGGACAGAAGAAGCTTTCTTT.

This rearrangement joins TRBV4-1 to TRBJ1-2, with 7 bases matching TRBD1. The V gene's germline CDR1 is MGHRA and CDR2 YSYEKL. J was trimmed by 5 bases and V by 4 bases; bases with no gene match: 16. CDR3 length equals 17 residues. CDR3 sequence (DNA): TGCGCCAGCAGCCCGGGCGGCGGGAGGGGGACAGATTATGGCTACACCTTC. It specifies CASSPGGGRGTDYGYTF.

This clone showed up just a few times. The CDR3 DNA sequence: TGCGCCAGCAGCCGGACAGGGACAAATCAGCCCCAGCATTTT. Translated, it gives CASSRTGTNQPQHF. The rearrangement joins TRBV4-1 to TRBJ1-5, with TRBD1 matching over 8 bases. Per the germline V gene, CDR1 is MGHRA and CDR2 is YSYEKL. This CDR3 has 14 amino acids. Trimming removed 4 bases from V and 4 bases from J; junction bases left unmatched: 3.

This clone was counted between two and nine times. The rearrangement joins TRBV7-2 to TRBJ1-6; 8 nucleotides match TRBD1. With 1 base clipped from V and 11 bases from J, the junction kept 1 base outside the gene matches. This CDR3 has 13 amino acids. Germline lookup yields CDR1 SGHTA and CDR2 FQGNSA. Here the CDR3 reads CASSLGTGPPLHF. As DNA, the CDR3 is TGTGCCAGCAGCTTAGGGACAGGGCCACCCCTCCACTTT.

The genes are TRBV4-3 and TRBJ1-6; D not resolved. The CDR3 has 14 amino acids. Germline CDR1 and CDR2: LGHNA and YSLEER. Trimming took 3 bases from V and 6 from J, leaving 9 bases between them. CDR3 region: CASSQGLSNSPLHF. DNA for the CDR3: TGCGCCAGCAGCCAGGGCTTGAGTAATTCACCCCTCCACTTT.